This T cell receptor (beta chain) was profiled in a study of cytomegalovirus exposure and HLA in healthy donors. With 60 Vbeta and 13 Jbeta primers, the PCR was carried out. Sequencing used immunoSEQ multiplex PCR; TCRdb keeps in-frame clones, though not all of them. Here the sample spans 120,000 or so clones, roughly 18% being singletons. Looked up from germline, CDR1 is LNHDA and CDR2 is SQIVND (reference sequence). The CDR3 runs 13 residues. J lost 5 bases, V lost 5 bases, and 5 bases had no gene match. Sequencing used PBMCs. V gene TRBV19 combines with J gene TRBJ1-2, with 7 bases aligning to TRBD1. This clonotype was obtained from a female donor in good health and CMV-seropositive. The CDR3 coding sequence is TGTGCCAGTAGTTTCACAGGGGATTATGGCTACACCTTC. Its protein is CASSFTGDYGYTF.